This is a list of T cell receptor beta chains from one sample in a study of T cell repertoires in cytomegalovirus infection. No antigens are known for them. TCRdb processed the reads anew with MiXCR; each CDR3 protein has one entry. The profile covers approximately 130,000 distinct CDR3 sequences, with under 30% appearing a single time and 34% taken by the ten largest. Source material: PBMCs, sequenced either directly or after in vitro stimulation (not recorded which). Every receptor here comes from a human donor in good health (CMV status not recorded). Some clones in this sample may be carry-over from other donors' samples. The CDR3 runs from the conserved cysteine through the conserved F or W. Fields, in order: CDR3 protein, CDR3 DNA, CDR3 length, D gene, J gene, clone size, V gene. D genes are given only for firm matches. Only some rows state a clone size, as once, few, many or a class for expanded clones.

CDR3aa: CASSLLGTDLKPQHF
CDR3nt: TGTGCCAGCAGTTTACTAGGGACCGACCTTAAGCCCCAGCATTTT
len: 15
d_gene: NA
j_gene: TRBJ1-5
abundance: few
v_gene: TRBV28

CDR3aa: CASSLEGRLTEQYF
CDR3nt: TGCGCCAGCAGCCTGGAGGGACGGCTAACCGAGCAGTACTTC
len: 14
d_gene: NA
j_gene: TRBJ2-7
abundance: NA
v_gene: TRBV4-3

CDR3aa: CSASLAGGDTQYF
CDR3nt: TGCAGTGCTAGCCTAGCGGGAGGAGATACGCAGTATTTT
len: 13
d_gene: TRBD2
j_gene: TRBJ2-3
abundance: NA
v_gene: TRBV20-1

CDR3aa: CASSQVGVRQPQHF
CDR3nt: TGCGCCAGCAGCCAAGTAGGGGTTCGTCAGCCCCAGCATTTT
len: 14
d_gene: NA
j_gene: TRBJ1-5
abundance: NA
v_gene: TRBV4-1

CDR3aa: CASSAGLAGGGRYNEQFF
CDR3nt: TGTGCCAGCAGCGCGGGACTAGCGGGAGGGGGCCGATACAATGAGCAGTTCTTC
len: 18
d_gene: TRBD2
j_gene: TRBJ2-1
abundance: many
v_gene: TRBV9

CDR3aa: CASSEVYQDNEQFF
CDR3nt: TGTGCCAGCAGTGAAGTATACCAGGACAATGAGCAGTTCTTC
len: 14
d_gene: NA
j_gene: TRBJ2-1
abundance: once
v_gene: TRBV6-1

CDR3aa: CATSRDANTQYF
CDR3nt: TGTGCCACCAGCAGAGACGCGAATACGCAGTATTTT
len: 12
d_gene: NA
j_gene: TRBJ2-3
abundance: few
v_gene: TRBV15

CDR3aa: CASSQDRGGYTGELFF
CDR3nt: TGCGCCAGCAGCCAAGATCGGGGCGGCTACACCGGGGAGCTGTTTTTT
len: 16
d_gene: NA
j_gene: TRBJ2-2
abundance: few
v_gene: TRBV4-3

CDR3aa: CASSQGTSGKETQYF
CDR3nt: TGTGCCAGCAGCCAGGGGACTAGCGGTAAAGAGACCCAGTACTTC
len: 15
d_gene: TRBD2
j_gene: TRBJ2-5
abundance: few
v_gene: TRBV12-3/TRBV12-4

CDR3aa: CASSYSRGRVEQFF
CDR3nt: TGTGCCAGCAGTTACTCGCGGGGGCGGGTAGAGCAGTTCTTC
len: 14
d_gene: NA
j_gene: TRBJ2-1
abundance: NA
v_gene: TRBV6-2/TRBV6-3

CDR3aa: CAWSGGSYNSPLHF
CDR3nt: TGTGCCTGGTCTGGGGGCTCCTATAATTCACCCCTCCACTTT
len: 14
d_gene: NA
j_gene: TRBJ1-6
abundance: few
v_gene: TRBV30

CDR3aa: CASTTQVYSGEPFF
CDR3nt: TGTGCCAGCACGACACAGGTCTATTCCGGGGAGCCGTTTTTT
len: 14
d_gene: NA
j_gene: TRBJ2-2
abundance: NA
v_gene: TRBV6-2/TRBV6-3

CDR3aa: CASRDRVRRGYTF
CDR3nt: TGTGCCAGCAGAGACAGGGTGAGGAGGGGCTACACCTTC
len: 13
d_gene: TRBD1
j_gene: TRBJ1-2
abundance: few
v_gene: TRBV6-1

CDR3aa: CASSPSGVNYNEQFF
CDR3nt: TGTGCCAGCAGCCCCTCGGGGGTTAACTACAATGAGCAGTTCTTC
len: 15
d_gene: NA
j_gene: TRBJ2-1
abundance: many
v_gene: TRBV7-9

CDR3aa: CASSPEGPTEAFF
CDR3nt: TGTGCCAGCAGCCCTGAGGGCCCCACTGAAGCTTTCTTT
len: 13
d_gene: NA
j_gene: TRBJ1-1
abundance: NA
v_gene: TRBV7-9

CDR3aa: CASGIQGADEQYF
CDR3nt: TGTGCCAGCGGTATACAGGGGGCGGACGAGCAGTACTTC
len: 13
d_gene: TRBD1
j_gene: TRBJ2-7
abundance: NA
v_gene: TRBV6-5

CDR3aa: CASSRTSSSYNEQFF
CDR3nt: TGTGCCAGCAGCCGGACTAGCAGCTCCTACAATGAGCAGTTCTTC
len: 15
d_gene: TRBD2
j_gene: TRBJ2-1
abundance: few
v_gene: TRBV7-3

CDR3aa: CASRKLVGYGYTF
CDR3nt: TGTGCCAGCAGGAAATTGGTTGGCTATGGCTACACCTTC
len: 13
d_gene: NA
j_gene: TRBJ1-2
abundance: few
v_gene: TRBV6-1

CDR3aa: CASSQSLIQETQYF
CDR3nt: TGTGCCAGCAGCCAGAGTCTGATACAAGAGACCCAGTACTTC
len: 14
d_gene: NA
j_gene: TRBJ2-5
abundance: NA
v_gene: TRBV7-2

CDR3aa: CAISESPVGAFF
CDR3nt: TGTGCCATCAGTGAGTCTCCGGTCGGGGCTTTCTTT
len: 12
d_gene: NA
j_gene: TRBJ1-1
abundance: NA
v_gene: TRBV10-3

CDR3aa: CASTPFSGTGYTF
CDR3nt: TGTGCCAGCACCCCTTTTTCAGGGACCGGCTACACCTTC
len: 13
d_gene: NA
j_gene: TRBJ1-2
abundance: NA
v_gene: TRBV14

CDR3aa: CASSRTLNYGYTF
CDR3nt: TGTGCCAGTAGTCGTACCCTCAACTATGGCTACACCTTC
len: 13
d_gene: NA
j_gene: TRBJ1-2
abundance: NA
v_gene: TRBV19